Sequencing of this TCR beta chain was carried out in a study of CD8 T cell repertoires and HIV-1 epitope variants. About this clone itself: What it binds is unknown.

The V gene lost 3 bases and the J gene lost 6 bases, with 12 bases spanning the gap. The CDR3 consists of 13 residues. From germline, CDR1 is LNHDA and CDR2 SQIVND (reference sequence). Assay: immunoSEQ multiplex PCR; the TCRdb copy retains only in-frame clones and omits some. This sample yields thousands of clones, of which about 70% are seen a single time; approximately 39% belongs to the top ten. The sequence was collected from a male donor with HIV. The chain couples TRBV19 to TRBJ2-7, with D uncertain. The specimen sequenced was cultured CD8+ T cells derived from PBMCs. DNA for the CDR3: TGTGCCAGTAGTATTTCCAGTACAGCCGAGCAGTACTTC. Translating gives CASSISSTAEQYF.